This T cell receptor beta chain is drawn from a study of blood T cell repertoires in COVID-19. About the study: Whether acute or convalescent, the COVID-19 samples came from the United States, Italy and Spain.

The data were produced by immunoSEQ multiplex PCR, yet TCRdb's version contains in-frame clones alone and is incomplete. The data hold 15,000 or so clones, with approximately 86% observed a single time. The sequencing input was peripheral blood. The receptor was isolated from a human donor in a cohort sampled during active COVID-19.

CDR3 loop: CASSLEASGGAFDTQYF. CDR3 DNA: TGTGCCAGCAGCTTAGAAGCTAGCGGGGGGGCATTCGATACGCAGTATTTT. V usage is TRBV7-2 and J usage is TRBJ2-3; 12 bases fit TRBD2. From germline, CDR1 is SGHTA and CDR2 FQGNSA. V lost 1 base and J lost 6; bases outside the gene matches: 8. This CDR3 region has 17 residues.